Listed here are 16 T cell receptor beta chains from one sample, sequenced in a study of human T cells and chemical hapten exposure. TCRdb re-called the RACE reads with MiXCR, one entry per CDR3 protein. The profile covers approximately 110,000 distinct CDR3 sequences, with approximately 11% appearing a single time and under 4.5% taken by the ten largest. Time point denoted: patch test 1, 2 weeks after DPC sensitization. This sample's treatment: therapeutic diphenylcyclopropenone sensitization with weekly scalp DPC. This specimen was whole blood, taken in connection with sensitization to the hapten diphenylcyclopropenone (DPC). The receptor set was obtained from a woman aged 40 to 50 with alopecia areata. Some clones in this sample may be carry-over from other donors' samples.

In its sample, this clonotype was seen many times. This sequence joins TRBV6-5 and TRBJ2-3; D is undetermined. The germline gives CDR1 MNHEY, CDR2 SVGAGI. Trimming left V 6 bases short and J 0 bases short, with 13 bases between. The length of the CDR3 is 15 residues. The CDR3 DNA sequence: TGTGCCAGCAGCCCTGAGGCAGGTAGCACAGATACGCAGTATTTT. It yields the protein CASSPEAGSTDTQYF.

This clonotype showed up just a few times. V usage is TRBV5-1 and J usage is TRBJ1-1; D is perhaps TRBD1 (6 bases). Germline CDR1 and CDR2: SGHRS and YFSETQ. Deletions cut 1 base from V and 3 bases from J, with 10 bases between. This CDR3 has 14 amino acids. DNA of the CDR3: TGCGCCAGCAGCTTGTTGAGGGGGGACACTGAAGCTTTCTTT. Translation gives CASSLLRGDTEAFF.

The chain employs TRBV14 and TRBJ2-3; 9 bases are a match to TRBD1. Trimming cost V 1 base and J 4 bases; bases outside gene matches: 3. The CDR3 runs to 15 residues. Germline V gives CDR1 SGHDN, CDR2 FVKESK. This CDR3 is CASSQGDRAADTQYF. The CDR3 DNA follows: TGTGCCAGCAGCCAAGGGGACAGGGCGGCAGATACGCAGTATTTT.

Many counts were recorded for this clonotype. V is TRBV7-9 and J is TRBJ2-7; 9 positions agree with TRBD1. V shed 2 bases and J 5 bases; nucleotides not matched to a gene: 7. This CDR3 contains 15 residues. Germline lookup yields CDR1 SEHNR and CDR2 FQNEAQ (reference sequence). The DNA of the CDR3 is TGTGCCAGCAGCTTAAAGGGACAGGGTAGAAACGAGCAGTACTTC. It translates to CASSLKGQGRNEQYF.

This clonotype was counted ten times or more. The V gene is TRBV10-3, the J gene TRBJ2-7; 7 bases map to TRBD1. J was trimmed by 5 bases and V by 11 bases; bases with no gene match: 6. This CDR3 is built from 11 residues. The germline V gene has CDR1 ENHRY and CDR2 SYGVKD. Here the CDR3 reads CAQTGADEQYF. The DNA for the CDR3 is TGTGCCCAAACAGGGGCAGACGAGCAGTACTTC.

In DNA form, the CDR3 reads TGCGCCAGCAGCCAAGAGGGCGAGACCGGGGCCAACGTCCTGACTTTC. This codes for CASSQEGETGANVLTF. The chain is built from TRBV4-3 and TRBJ2-6, with unresolved D. V lost 0 bases and J lost 4, with 10 bases in between. Per the germline V gene, CDR1 is LGHNA and CDR2 is YSLEER. The CDR3 consists of 16 residues.

In this sample, this clonotype turned up a few times. The chain joins TRBV30 to TRBJ2-4, with D possibly TRBD1 on 5 matching bases. The CDR3 runs to 14 residues. Looked up from germline, CDR1 is GTSNPN and CDR2 is SVGIG (reference sequence). Trimming pared 1 base from V and 8 bases from J, leaving 15 bases between. The CDR3 protein is CAWSASRGLDIQYF. The CDR3, as DNA: TGTGCCTGGAGTGCCTCAAGGGGTTTAGACATTCAGTACTTC.

Many counts were recorded for this clonotype. The chain uses TRBV11-2 and TRBJ1-5; no definite D call. CDR3 length equals 15 residues. Germline lookup yields CDR1 SGHAT and CDR2 FQNNGV. Between the trimmed V and J ends, which lost 0 bases and 3 bases, there was a span of 9 bases. CDR3 protein: CASSLEPTSNQPQHF. The DNA for the CDR3 is TGTGCCAGCAGCTTAGAGCCTACCTCCAATCAGCCCCAGCATTTT. The full variable domain, rest sourced from reference TRBV11-2 and TRBJ1-5, is EAGVAQSPRYKIIEKRQSVAFWCNPISGHATLYWYQQILGQGPKLLIQFQNNGVVDDSQLPKDRFSAERLKGVDSTLKIQPAKLEDSAVYLCASSLEPTSNQPQHFGDGTRLSIL.

The CDR3 is CASSAPSGANTGELFF. In nucleotides, the CDR3 is TGTGCCAGCAGTGCCCCCAGCGGGGCGAACACCGGGGAGCTGTTTTTT. The V and J genes are TRBV2 and TRBJ2-2; 7 bases are shared with TRBD2. The V and J ends lost 4 bases and 0 bases, in that order; junction bases with no gene match: 5. The germline V gene encodes CDR1 SNHLY and CDR2 FYNNEI. The CDR3 has 16 amino acids.

This clonotype was picked up many times. The J gene is TRBJ2-7, the V gene TRBV7-2, with 7 bases fitting TRBD2. The CDR3 runs 12 residues. Trimming removed 5 bases from V and 6 bases from J; junction bases left unmatched: 4. Germline V gives CDR1 SGHTA, CDR2 FQGNSA. The CDR3 nucleotides read TGTGCCAGCAGCCCCTGGGGGGGCGAGCAGTACTTC. This translates into CASSPWGGEQYF.

This clonotype has more than one count but fewer than ten. The chain employs TRBV5-4 and TRBJ2-1; 13 bases fit TRBD2. The CDR3 extends over 15 amino acids. V gave up 4 bases and J gave up 9 bases; unmatched junction bases: 7. The germline V gene encodes CDR1 SGHNT and CDR2 YYREEE (reference sequence). As DNA, the CDR3 is TGTGCCAGCAGCCCTACTAGCGGGAGGGCCAGTGAGCAGTTCTTC. Encoded protein: CASSPTSGRASEQFF.

This clonotype was seen repeatedly, ten times or more. V gene TRBV30 combines with J gene TRBJ1-2; TRBD1 is a possible D gene (6 bases). V lost 3 bases, J lost 0 bases, and 17 bases lay in between. This CDR3 region has 16 residues. Germline-derived CDR1 and CDR2 are GTSNPN and SVGIG (reference sequence). CDR3 in amino acids: CAWSPWGTTANYGYTF. CDR3 nucleotide sequence: TGTGCCTGGAGCCCCTGGGGGACAACAGCTAACTATGGCTACACCTTC.

This clonotype appeared many times. CDR3 DNA: TGCAGTGCGGACCGGGACAGGGAATCCTACGAGCAGTACTTC. It is translated as CSADRDRESYEQYF. This rearrangement joins TRBV20-1 to TRBJ2-7, with TRBD1 matching 9 bases. V lost 6 bases and J lost 1; bases outside the gene matches: 7. Germline lookup yields CDR1 DFQATT and CDR2 SNEGSKA (reference sequence). This CDR3 contains 14 residues.

In this sample, this clonotype turned up many times. This rearrangement joins TRBV12-3 or TRBV12-4 to TRBJ2-2; D call uncertain. The V and J ends lost 7 bases and 1 base respectively, with 10 bases between them. There are 14 residues in the CDR3. The CDR3 DNA sequence: TGTGCCAGCATTCCGACGAGGAACACCGGGGAGCTGTTTTTT. This gives the protein CASIPTRNTGELFF.

This clonotype was observed a few times. The rearrangement links TRBV6-1 to TRBJ1-5; 11 bases map to TRBD1. CDR1 and CDR2 from the germline V gene are MNHNS and SASEGT. Trimming removed 6 bases from V and 6 bases from J; junction bases left unmatched: 7. The CDR3 is 15 residues long. The chain's CDR3 is CASSSGTGGSQPQHF. CDR3 coding DNA: TGTGCCAGCAGCTCCGGGACAGGGGGAAGTCAGCCCCAGCATTTT.

The chain couples TRBV7-9 to TRBJ2-1; TRBD2 aligns across 10 bases. The V gene end was trimmed by 1 base and the J gene end by 10 bases; junction bases not matched to a gene: 10. Per germline, CDR1 SEHNR and CDR2 FQNEAQ (reference sequence). The length of the CDR3 is 16 residues. The CDR3 nucleotides are TGTGCCAGCAGCTTAGTTGCGGGACTAGCGTTATACGAGCAGTTCTTC. Its translation is CASSLVAGLALYEQFF.